This T cell receptor beta chain emerged from a study of cytomegalovirus exposure and HLA in healthy donors. General study findings and limits: The study labeled more than 150 TCR beta chains cytomegalovirus-associated.

The V end was cut by 2 bases, the J end by 4 bases, with 17 bases between. The CDR3 has 16 residues. Germline V gene lookup returns CDR1 MNHNS and CDR2 SASEGT. Donors counted as nominally healthy when sampled, yet unrecorded immune exposures were likely. Concerning this clone itself: What it binds is unknown.

In the PCR, 60 Vbeta and 13 Jbeta primers were used. Produced via immunoSEQ multiplex PCR; TCRdb's table is partial and in-frame only. Of about 130,000 clones listed, about 78% were seen once; the top ten hold less than 5%. This TCR was sampled from a man aged 25 to 40 in good health and CMV-seronegative. The J gene is TRBJ1-1, the V gene TRBV6-1; perhaps TRBD1 as D (6 bases). The material sequenced was PBMCs. The CDR3 sequence is CASSETPGQLSTEAFF. DNA of the CDR3: TGTGCCAGCAGTGAAACACCGGGACAACTGAGCACTGAAGCTTTCTTT.